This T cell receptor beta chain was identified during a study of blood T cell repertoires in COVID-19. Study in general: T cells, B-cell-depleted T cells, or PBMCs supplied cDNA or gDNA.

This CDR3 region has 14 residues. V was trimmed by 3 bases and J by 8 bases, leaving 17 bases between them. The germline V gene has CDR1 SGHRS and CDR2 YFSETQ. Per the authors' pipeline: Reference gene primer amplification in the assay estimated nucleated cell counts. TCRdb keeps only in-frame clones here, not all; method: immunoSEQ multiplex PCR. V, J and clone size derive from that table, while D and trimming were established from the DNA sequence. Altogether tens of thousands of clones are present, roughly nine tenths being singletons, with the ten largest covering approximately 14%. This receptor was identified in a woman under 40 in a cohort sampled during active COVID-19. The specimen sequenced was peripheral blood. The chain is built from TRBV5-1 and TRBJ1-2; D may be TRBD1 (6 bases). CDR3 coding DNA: TGCGCCAGCAGCTCGGGACACCGAACAGACGGCTACACCTTC. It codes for CASSSGHRTDGYTF.